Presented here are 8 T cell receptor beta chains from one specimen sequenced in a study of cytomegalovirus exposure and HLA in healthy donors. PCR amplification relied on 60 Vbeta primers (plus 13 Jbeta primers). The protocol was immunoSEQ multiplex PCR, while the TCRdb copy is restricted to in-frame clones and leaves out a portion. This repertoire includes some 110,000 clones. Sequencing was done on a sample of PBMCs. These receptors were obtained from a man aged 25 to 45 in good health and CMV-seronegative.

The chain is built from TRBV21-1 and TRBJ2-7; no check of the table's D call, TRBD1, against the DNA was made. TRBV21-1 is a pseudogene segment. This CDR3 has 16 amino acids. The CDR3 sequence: CASSPLLRDRVYEQYF. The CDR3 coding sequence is TGTGCCAGCAGCCCACTTCTCCGGGACAGGGTCTACGAGCAGTACTTC.

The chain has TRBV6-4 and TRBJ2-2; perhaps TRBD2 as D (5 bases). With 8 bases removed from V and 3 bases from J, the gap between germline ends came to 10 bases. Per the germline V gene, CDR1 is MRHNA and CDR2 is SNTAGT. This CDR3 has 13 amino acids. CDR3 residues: CASRGSDTGELFF. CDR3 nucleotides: TGTGCCAGCCGGGGTAGTGACACCGGGGAGCTGTTTTTT.

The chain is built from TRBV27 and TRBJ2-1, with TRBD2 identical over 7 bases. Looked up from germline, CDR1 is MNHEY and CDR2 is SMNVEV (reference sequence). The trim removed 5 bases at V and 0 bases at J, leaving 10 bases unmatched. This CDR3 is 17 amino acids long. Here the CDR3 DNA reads TGTGCCAGCAGTCCGAAACTAGCGCTCTTCTCCTACAATGAGCAGTTCTTC. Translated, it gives CASSPKLALFSYNEQFF.

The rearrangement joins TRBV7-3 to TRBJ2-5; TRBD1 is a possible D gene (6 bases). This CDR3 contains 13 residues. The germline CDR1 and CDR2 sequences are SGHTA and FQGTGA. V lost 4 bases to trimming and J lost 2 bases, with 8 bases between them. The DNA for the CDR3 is TGTGCCAGCAGCTCCCAGGGGCAAGAGACCCAGTACTTC. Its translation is CASSSQGQETQYF.

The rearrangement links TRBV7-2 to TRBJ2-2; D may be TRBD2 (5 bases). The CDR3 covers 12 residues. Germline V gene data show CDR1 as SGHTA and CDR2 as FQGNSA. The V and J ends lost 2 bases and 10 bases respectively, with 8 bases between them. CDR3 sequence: CASSLMRAELFF. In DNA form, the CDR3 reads TGTGCCAGCAGCTTAATGCGGGCGGAGCTGTTTTTT.

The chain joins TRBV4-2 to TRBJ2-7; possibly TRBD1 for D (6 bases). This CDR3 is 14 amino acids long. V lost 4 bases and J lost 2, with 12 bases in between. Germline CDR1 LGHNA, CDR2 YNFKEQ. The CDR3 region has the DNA TGTGCCAGCAGCCGCAGGGACACGACCTACGAGCAGTACTTC. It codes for CASSRRDTTYEQYF.

This CDR3 is CASREGGRGYTF. The CDR3 nucleotides are TGTGCCAGCAGGGAAGGCGGGCGCGGCTACACCTTC. The chain employs TRBV5-6 and TRBJ1-2; D ambiguous. Germline lookup yields CDR1 SGHDT and CDR2 YYEEEE. The CDR3 loop spans 12 amino acids. V was clipped by 5 bases and J by 8 bases, with 13 bases between them. Full variable domain (outside the CDR3, taken from reference TRBV5-6 and TRBJ1-2): DAGVTQSPTHLIKTRGQQVTLRCSPKSGHDTVSWYQQALGQGPQFIFQYYEEEERQRGNFPDRFSGHQFPNYSSELNVNALLLGDSALYLCASREGGRGYTFGSGTRLTVV.

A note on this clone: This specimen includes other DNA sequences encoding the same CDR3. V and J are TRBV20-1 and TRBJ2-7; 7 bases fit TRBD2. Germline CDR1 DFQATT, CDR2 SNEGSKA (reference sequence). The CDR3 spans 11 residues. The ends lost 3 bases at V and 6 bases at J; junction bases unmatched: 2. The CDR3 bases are TGCAGTGCTAGCAGGGAGGGCGAGCAGTACTTC. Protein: CSASREGEQYF.